These T cell receptor beta chains were read from a single sample in a study of cytomegalovirus exposure and HLA in healthy donors. Clones were sequenced by immunoSEQ multiplex PCR, and TCRdb holds only the in-frame ones, with some missing. The data hold about 57,000 clones, with just over 90% observed a single time. What was sequenced was PBMCs. Receptors were obtained from a woman between 18 and 30 years old in good health and CMV-seronegative. CDR3s include the opening cysteine and the closing phenylalanine or tryptophan. The order of the fields is J gene, V gene, D gene, clone size, CDR3 DNA, CDR3 protein. A D gene is named only where the DNA matches it firmly. Some rows mark clone size as missing; the rest say once, few, many or name a class of expanded clone.

TRBJ2-7 | TRBV19 | TRBD2 | - | TGTGCCAGTAGCCGGGGGGGGCTCGACGAGCAGTACTTC | CASSRGGLDEQYF
TRBJ1-5 | TRBV7-8 | TRBD1 | - | TGTGCCAGCAGCCGGGACAGGGGACTTAATCAGCCCCAGCATTTT | CASSRDRGLNQPQHF
TRBJ1-2 | TRBV7-3 | TRBD1 | - | TGTGCCAGCAGCTCCCGGACAGGGAGCGGCTACACCTTC | CASSSRTGSGYTF
TRBJ1-2 | TRBV2 | TRBD1 | - | TGTGCCAGCGGGGACAGGGGGGCGTATGGCTACACCTTC | CASGDRGAYGYTF
TRBJ1-3 | TRBV14 | TRBD1 | - | TGTGCCAGCAGCCATAGGACAGGGCCTGCCTCTGGAAACACCATATATTTT | CASSHRTGPASGNTIYF
TRBJ2-1 | TRBV5-1 | TRBD2 | once | TGCGCCAGCAGCTCCCGCCCATCGGCGGGGGGACCATACAATGAGCAGTTCTTC | CASSSRPSAGGPYNEQFF
TRBJ1-3 | TRBV9 | TRBD1 | - | TGTGCCAGCAGCCTCATGGGGGGACAGGGGGCCGGAAACACCATATATTTT | CASSLMGGQGAGNTIYF
TRBJ2-2 | TRBV9 | TRBD2 | - | TGTGCCAGCAGCGCCGTAGCGGGAGGGCCTGTTGGGACCGGGGAGCTGTTTTTT | CASSAVAGGPVGTGELFF
TRBJ1-2 | TRBV4-3 | TRBD1 | - | TGCGCCAGCAGCGGACAACAGGGGGCTGGATATGGCTACACCTTC | CASSGQQGAGYGYTF
TRBJ1-4 | TRBV28 | - | - | TGTGCCAGCAGCCTCACAGGGATCGCAACTAATGAAAAACTGTTTTTT | CASSLTGIATNEKLFF
TRBJ1-2 | TRBV6-5 | - | - | TGTGCCAGCAGTTACTCGGCACACCTGAGGGGCTACACCTTC | CASSYSAHLRGYTF
TRBJ2-3 | TRBV4-3 | - | - | TGCGCCAGCAGCCAAGAAGTGGTACGGTTCAGCACAGATACGCAGTATTTT | CASSQEVVRFSTDTQYF
TRBJ2-3 | TRBV6-1 | TRBD2 | few | TGTGCCAGCAGTGAAGTAGCGGGGGGGACAGATACGCAGTATTTT | CASSEVAGGTDTQYF
TRBJ1-1 | TRBV6-5 | TRBD1 | - | TGTGCCAGCAGGAGGGGACAGGGGGCAGGTGAAGCTTTCTTT | CASRRGQGAGEAFF
TRBJ1-2 | TRBV4-3 | - | once | TGCGCCAGCAGCCAAGACAGTGGCGAGTCAGGGGCGCGCTATGGCTACACCTTC | CASSQDSGESGARYGYTF
TRBJ2-1 | TRBV5-6 | - | - | TGTGCCAGCAGCTTGGACAGGCGGAATGAGCAGTTCTTC | CASSLDRRNEQFF
TRBJ1-4 | TRBV19 | - | - | TGTGCCACAAGGGGAACCCAAGGCGAAAAACTGTTTTTT | CATRGTQGEKLFF
TRBJ2-6 | TRBV6-1 | - | - | TGTGCCAGCGTAGAGGCACTCTCTGGGGCCAACGTCCTGACTTTC | CASVEALSGANVLTF
TRBJ2-7 | TRBV6-1 | TRBD1 | - | TGTGCCAGCAGTGATTCGGGACAGGGTGGCTACGAGCAGTACTTC | CASSDSGQGGYEQYF
TRBJ1-1 | TRBV19 | - | - | TGTGCCAGTAGTGGGACACCCCGGTTGAACACTGAAGCTTTCTTT | CASSGTPRLNTEAFF
TRBJ1-2 | TRBV9 | TRBD1 | - | TGTGCCAGCAGCGTAGAACCGAGGACAGGTTATGGCTACACCTTC | CASSVEPRTGYGYTF
TRBJ2-1 | TRBV7-3 | TRBD1 | - | TGTGCCAGCAGCCCGGGACAGGGGCGCCCTTCCTACAATGAGCAGTTCTTC | CASSPGQGRPSYNEQFF